Shown below are 21 T cell receptor beta chains from a single sample sequenced in a study of cytomegalovirus exposure and HLA in healthy donors. In the PCR, 60 Vbeta and 13 Jbeta primers were used. Profiled with immunoSEQ multiplex PCR; TCRdb holds only in-frame clones, not every one. The profile covers roughly 130,000 clones, with around two thirds appearing a single time and roughly 2.7% taken by the ten largest. The specimen was PBMCs. All receptors come from a human donor in good health.

This clone appeared a few times. This rearrangement joins TRBV5-4 to TRBJ2-1; TRBD1 agrees at 8 bases. CDR3 length: 13 residues. CDR1 is SGHNT and CDR2 is YYREEE in the germline V gene (reference sequence). V trimming: 7 bases; J trimming: 4 bases; junction bases outside the gene matches: 4. The CDR3 region has the DNA TGTGCCAGCCGGGACAGGATTTACAATGAGCAGTTCTTC. Protein product: CASRDRIYNEQFF.

The J gene is TRBJ2-1, the V gene TRBV9; TRBD2 aligns across 10 bases. The trim removed 1 base at V and 6 bases at J, leaving 4 bases unmatched. This CDR3 contains 15 residues. Germline V CDR1 and CDR2: SGDLS, YYNGEE. The CDR3: CASSVRSSGSNEQFF. CDR3 nucleotides: TGTGCCAGCAGCGTAAGGTCTAGCGGGAGCAATGAGCAGTTCTTC.

The gene calls are TRBV9 and TRBJ2-2; a weak D match, TRBD1 (5 bases). Germline lookup yields CDR1 SGDLS and CDR2 YYNGEE. Trimming stripped 3 bases from V and 6 bases from J, with 9 bases between. The CDR3 spans 13 residues. The CDR3 loop is CASSGRVAGELFF. CDR3 DNA sequence: TGTGCCAGCAGCGGCAGGGTAGCCGGGGAGCTGTTTTTT.

This chain links TRBV30 with TRBJ2-5, with D unclear. The CDR3 runs 11 residues. Germline V gene sequence: CDR1 GTSNPN, CDR2 SVGIG (reference sequence). Trimming left V 5 bases short and J 1 base short, with 5 bases between. The CDR3 DNA follows: TGTGCCTGGGGCCCCCAAGAGACCCAGTACTTC. It translates to CAWGPQETQYF.

The chain joins TRBV7-9 to TRBJ1-2; D is perhaps TRBD1 (5 bases). V was cut by 2 bases and J by 0 bases, with 10 bases left in between. This CDR3 has 15 residues. Germline V gives CDR1 SEHNR, CDR2 FQNEAQ (reference sequence). CDR3 protein: CASSLMSGANYGYTF. The CDR3 DNA follows: TGTGCCAGCAGCTTAATGTCGGGGGCTAACTATGGCTACACCTTC.

This clone occurred once. This chain connects TRBV11-1 to TRBJ2-1; 10 nucleotides align to TRBD1. V trimming: 5 bases; J trimming: 0 bases; junction bases outside the gene matches: 10. The CDR3 sequence is 18 residues long. From germline, CDR1 is SGHAT and CDR2 FQDESV (reference sequence). The CDR3: CASSRDRGLTSSYNEQFF. The CDR3 nucleotides are TGTGCCAGCAGCCGGGACAGGGGCCTAACTTCCTCCTACAATGAGCAGTTCTTC.

The chain uses TRBV2 and TRBJ2-7; no firm D call. CDR1 SNHLY and CDR2 FYNNEI come from the germline V gene. The CDR3 is made up of 14 amino acids. The V and J ends lost 6 bases and 3 bases respectively, with 15 bases between them. The CDR3 protein is CASSPDRGDYEQYF. CDR3 sequence (DNA): TGTGCCAGCAGCCCCGACCGTGGAGACTACGAGCAGTACTTC.

The chain couples TRBV6-5 to TRBJ2-5; no reliable D call. V was cut by 0 bases and J by 3 bases, with 14 bases left in between. Germline CDR1 is MNHEY and CDR2 is SVGAGI. The CDR3 length is 16 residues. The CDR3: CASSYSRLTQKETQYF. The CDR3 DNA sequence: TGTGCCAGCAGTTACTCCCGCCTTACACAAAAAGAGACCCAGTACTTC.

This clone was seen only a few times. The rearrangement joins TRBV6-6 to TRBJ1-2, with 12 nucleotides matching TRBD1. The CDR3 length is 14 residues. V gave up 5 bases and J gave up 4 bases; unmatched junction bases: 2. Looked up from germline, CDR1 is MNHNY and CDR2 is SVGAGI (reference sequence). CDR3 sequence reads: CASSGTGGAYGYTF. Written as DNA, the CDR3 is TGTGCCAGCAGTGGGACAGGGGGCGCCTATGGCTACACCTTC.

This chain connects TRBV5-1 to TRBJ1-4; 9 bases match TRBD1. CDR1 and CDR2 (germline): SGHRS, YFSETQ. The V segment lost 4 bases and the J segment 7 bases; nucleotides outside the gene matches: 11. The CDR3 totals 16 residues. CDR3 loop: CASSGTTGGRGEKLFF. The CDR3 nucleotides are TGCGCCAGCAGCGGGACTACAGGGGGCCGGGGTGAAAAACTGTTTTTT.

V usage is TRBV18 and J usage is TRBJ2-7, with D uncertain. Germline CDR1 reads KGHSH; CDR2 reads LQKENI. The CDR3 sequence is 13 residues long. V dropped 4 bases and J dropped 2 bases, with 9 bases sitting between them. The CDR3 reads CASSRAGTYEQYF. The CDR3 coding sequence is TGTGCCAGCTCACGTGCAGGCACCTACGAGCAGTACTTC.

This chain uses TRBV30 with TRBJ1-6, with 8 nucleotides matching TRBD1. J lost 6 bases, V lost 3 bases, and 1 base had no gene match. Germline V gene data show CDR1 as GTSNPN and CDR2 as SVGIG (reference sequence). This CDR3 has 13 residues. The CDR3 bases are TGTGCCTGGAGGGACAGGGCTAATTCACCCCTCCACTTT. Its protein product is CAWRDRANSPLHF. The entire variable domain, with the rest obtained from reference TRBV30 and TRBJ1-6, is as follows: SQTIHQWPATLVQPVGSPLSLECTVEGTSNPNLYWYRQAAGRGLQLLFYSVGIGQISSEVPQNLSASRPQDRQFILSSKKLLLSDSGFYLCAWRDRANSPLHFGNGTRLTVT.

This clone was seen only once. The V gene is TRBV5-1, the J gene TRBJ1-1, with 8 bases that match TRBD1. The CDR3 consists of 17 residues. V shed 3 bases and J 0 bases; nucleotides not matched to a gene: 10. Germline values: CDR1 SGHRS, CDR2 YFSETQ. DNA for the CDR3: TGCGCCAGCAGCTGGCCGGACAGGGCGAGGGTGAACACTGAAGCTTTCTTT. Protein sequence: CASSWPDRARVNTEAFF.

In DNA, the CDR3 is TGCGCCAGCAGCTCGACAGCTCCCACAGATACGCAGTATTTT. It encodes CASSSTAPTDTQYF. V and J are TRBV5-1 and TRBJ2-3; a weak D match, TRBD1 (5 bases). The CDR3 length is 14 residues. V lost 3 bases to trimming and J lost 2 bases, with 10 bases between them. In germline, CDR1 is SGHRS, CDR2 YFSETQ.

This sequence joins TRBV27 and TRBJ1-4, with D hard to call. This CDR3 contains 13 residues. The V gene lost 5 bases and the J gene lost 6 bases, with 10 bases spanning the gap. CDR1 MNHEY and CDR2 SMNVEV come from the germline V gene (reference sequence). CDR3: CASSPGFDEKLFF. In DNA, the CDR3 is TGTGCCAGCAGTCCGGGGTTCGATGAAAAACTGTTTTTT.

The CDR3: CASSFKPLAYNEQFF. The CDR3, as DNA: TGTGCCAGCAGTTTTAAGCCGCTAGCCTACAATGAGCAGTTCTTC. The rearrangement joins TRBV28 to TRBJ2-1; the D is unclear. Germline lookup yields CDR1 MDHEN and CDR2 SYDVKM. This CDR3 has 15 amino acids. V lost 3 bases to trimming and J lost 2 bases, with 11 bases between them.

This chain uses TRBV27 with TRBJ1-4, with D tentatively TRBD1 (5 bases). CDR1 and CDR2 (germline): MNHEY, SMNVEV (reference sequence). The CDR3 covers 14 residues. V shed 8 bases and J shed 4 bases, with 14 bases lying between them. In DNA, the CDR3 is TGTGCCAGCGCGGTAGGGGCAGTTAATGAAAAACTGTTTTTT. It encodes CASAVGAVNEKLFF.

This rearrangement joins TRBV7-9 to TRBJ1-4; TRBD1 might be the D (6 bases). This CDR3 has 12 residues. Trimming removed 1 base at V and 12 bases at J, with 9 bases between. Germline loops: CDR1 SEHNR, CDR2 FQNEAQ (reference sequence). CDR3 nucleotides: TGTGCCAGCAGCTTAGAGAGGACAGAACTGTTTTTT. Its protein product is CASSLERTELFF.

V and J are TRBV30 and TRBJ1-1; D remains ambiguous. V was cut by 7 bases and J by 1 base, with 7 bases left in between. Germline lookup yields CDR1 GTSNPN and CDR2 SVGIG (reference sequence). The CDR3 runs 11 residues. CDR3 coding DNA: TGTGCCTCCCGGGAGAACACTGAAGCTTTCTTT. This gives the protein CASRENTEAFF.

This clone was seen a handful of times. This sequence joins TRBV2 and TRBJ1-3, with D tentatively TRBD1 (5 bases). This CDR3 spans 15 amino acids. Trimming left V 2 bases short and J 3 bases short, with 11 bases between. Germline V CDR1 and CDR2: SNHLY, FYNNEI. CDR3 DNA sequence: TGTGCCAGCAGTGAAACGGGCAGGGTTGGAAACACCATATATTTT. This encodes CASSETGRVGNTIYF.

The V call is TRBV4-1, the J call TRBJ2-3, with a possible D match to TRBD1 (6 bases). Trimming removed 2 bases at V and 3 bases at J, with 15 bases between. The CDR3 runs to 16 residues. Germline values: CDR1 MGHRA, CDR2 YSYEKL. For the CDR3, the DNA is TGCGCCAGCAGCCAACCAACAATAACAGGGACAGATACGCAGTATTTT. It translates to CASSQPTITGTDTQYF.